The 13 T cell receptor beta chains reported below all come from one sample, sequenced in a study of post-analysis software for immune sequencing data. Study-level points and caveats: Five TRBV segments were more frequent in patients than controls; TRBV5-6, TRBV5-1 and TRBV20-1 belonged to this group.

No antigen has been assigned to these receptors. Unique molecular identifiers had been added to the TCR beta cDNA libraries. TCRdb re-called the PCR reads through MiXCR, storing one row per CDR3 protein. The sample yields about half a million distinct CDR3 sequences, approximately 45% seen once. Material: blood. The source of these receptors is a girl aged 10 to 17 with multiple sclerosis.

The table lists this clonotype with a few counts. The chain joins TRBV6-5 to TRBJ2-7, with D possibly matching TRBD2 (6 bases). V dropped 6 bases and J dropped 4 bases, with 25 bases sitting between them. Per the germline V gene, CDR1 is MNHEY and CDR2 is SVGAGI. The CDR3 has 17 amino acids. CDR3 DNA sequence: TGTGCCAGCAGCAACTCTAAACTAGCAGGCCGACATTACGAGCAGTACTTC. It codes for CASSNSKLAGRHYEQYF.

The V gene is TRBV20-1, the J gene TRBJ1-5, with D uncertain. The germline gives CDR1 DFQATT, CDR2 SNEGSKA (reference sequence). Trimming left V 1 base short and J 0 bases short, with 10 bases between. The length of the CDR3 is 15 residues. The CDR3 coding sequence is TGCAGTGCTAGAGTCATCCCCTATAGCAATCAGCCCCAGCATTTT. As protein: CSARVIPYSNQPQHF.

The J gene is TRBJ2-1, the V gene TRBV5-1; D remains ambiguous. Germline V gives CDR1 SGHRS, CDR2 YFSETQ. V was shortened by 2 bases and J by 5 bases, with 5 bases between the two germline ends. This CDR3 is 12 amino acids long. CDR3: CASSFTHNEQFF. DNA of the CDR3: TGCGCCAGCAGCTTCACCCACAATGAGCAGTTCTTC.

This rearrangement joins TRBV20-1 to TRBJ2-5; a possible D gene is TRBD2 (6 bases). The last part of the DNA fits TRBJ2-7 better; the J call may be wrong. The CDR3 runs to 12 residues. The germline V gene has CDR1 DFQATT and CDR2 SNEGSKA (reference sequence). The CDR3 DNA is TGCAGTGCCCCGGGACTCGCATACGAGCAGTACTTC. This codes for CSAPGLAYEQYF.

This clonotype was counted a few times. The chain combines TRBV28 with TRBJ2-7; D is unclear. The germline V gene encodes CDR1 MDHEN and CDR2 SYDVKM. This CDR3 comprises 15 residues. The V and J ends lost 5 bases and 1 base respectively, with 15 bases between them. The CDR3 coding sequence is TGTGCCAGCAGTCCCCCACTCAGGCTTTCCTACGAGCAGTACTTC. This sequence encodes CASSPPLRLSYEQYF.

This clonotype was detected only a few times. The V gene is TRBV29-1, the J gene TRBJ2-5; D is uncertain. This CDR3 has 12 amino acids. V lost 2 bases to trimming and J lost 5 bases, with 9 bases between them. The germline V gene has CDR1 SQVTM and CDR2 ANQGSEA. CDR3 bases: TGCAGCGTTGAAACTGGGTGGGAGACCCAGTACTTC. Its translation is CSVETGWETQYF.

The V gene is TRBV28, the J gene TRBJ2-1; 12 bases line up with TRBD2. CDR1 is MDHEN and CDR2 is SYDVKM in the germline V gene. J gave up 6 bases and V 3 bases, and 3 bases lay outside the gene matches. The CDR3 sequence is 15 residues long. The CDR3 DNA reads as TGTGCCAGCAGTTTGGCTAGCGGGAGGGGCAATGAGCAGTTCTTC. This sequence encodes CASSLASGRGNEQFF.

CDR3 sequence reads: CASSQDRQYYEQYF. The DNA of the CDR3 is TGCGCCAGCAGCCAAGATCGGCAATACTACGAGCAGTACTTC. The chain combines TRBV4-3 with TRBJ2-7; D unresolved. CDR1 LGHNA and CDR2 YSLEER come from the germline V gene. The CDR3 totals 14 residues. Trimming removed 0 bases from V and 3 bases from J, with 9 bases in between.

This clonotype has more than one count but fewer than ten. V gene TRBV7-2 combines with J gene TRBJ1-2, with D perhaps TRBD1 (6 bases). The CDR3 is made up of 14 amino acids. Germline lookup yields CDR1 SGHTA and CDR2 FQGNSA. V was cut by 1 base and J by 8 bases, with 14 bases left in between. CDR3 coding DNA: TGTGCCAGCAGCTTAGGGGGGGGCGCGTACGGCTACACCTTC. It is translated as CASSLGGGAYGYTF.

V is TRBV7-2 and J is TRBJ2-5; a possible D gene is TRBD1 (5 bases). The germline V and J ends were trimmed by 3 bases and 5 bases, with 10 bases remaining between them. The CDR3 runs 13 residues. Germline V CDR1 and CDR2: SGHTA, FQGNSA. The CDR3 sequence: CASSFSGMETQYF. CDR3 nucleotides: TGTGCCAGCAGCTTTTCAGGGATGGAGACCCAGTACTTC.

V usage is TRBV25-1 and J usage is TRBJ2-4; D possibly corresponds to TRBD1 (6 bases). Trimming took 8 bases from V and 10 from J, leaving 12 bases between them. The CDR3 has 11 residues. Germline CDR1 and CDR2: MGHDK and SYGVNS. Here the CDR3 DNA reads TGTGCCAGCGCAGGGGTGGGGATTCAGTACTTC. As protein: CASAGVGIQYF.

The chain has TRBV6-2 or TRBV6-3 and TRBJ2-1; possibly TRBD1 for D (6 bases). The V and J ends lost 6 bases and 4 bases respectively, with 13 bases between them. Per the germline V gene, CDR1 is MNHEY and CDR2 is SVGEGT. CDR3 size: 14 residues. The CDR3 DNA follows: TGTGCCAGCAGGAGACGACAGGTTTACAATGAGCAGTTCTTC. Translating gives CASRRRQVYNEQFF.

The chain uses TRBV7-9 and TRBJ1-1; TRBD1 matches 9 bases. Germline V gene data show CDR1 as SEHNR and CDR2 as FQNEAQ (reference sequence). The V gene end was trimmed by 5 bases and the J gene end by 8 bases; junction bases not matched to a gene: 9. The CDR3 length is 14 residues. The chain's CDR3 is CASSPTGQGREAFF. CDR3 nucleotides: TGTGCCAGCAGCCCGACAGGACAGGGGAGGGAAGCTTTCTTT.